This paragraph covers one T cell receptor beta chain sequence. Only in-frame clones appear in the TCRdb table, and some are missing; sequencing was by immunoSEQ multiplex PCR. The sample carries about 240,000 clones, 83% recorded once. This sample was included in a study of blood T cell repertoires in COVID-19. Across the study: The analysed material was cDNA or gDNA that came from T cells, B-cell-depleted T cells, or PBMCs.

Self-reported history from a screening survey and questionnaire set each donor's cohort. The material sequenced was PBMCs or T cells enriched from blood (not recorded which). The TCR comes from a woman aged 40 to 55 who had been exposed to COVID-19.

CDR3 nucleotides: TGTGCCAGCAGCGCCGGGACAGAGCTTCTAGGCCTCCACTTT. Protein product: CASSAGTELLGLHF. The genes are TRBV5-6 and TRBJ1-6, with 7 positions matching TRBD1. The CDR3 has 14 amino acids. V was pared by 4 bases and J by 15 bases, with 13 bases of the junction left unmatched. Germline CDR1 reads SGHDT; CDR2 reads YYEEEE.